The 2 T cell receptor beta chains below all came from one sample that was sequenced in a study of beta chain features in type 1 diabetes. The study's findings and limits: All four CD4+ subsets of Type 1 diabetes patients contained TCRB CDR3s that were moderately but significantly shorter.

Antigens for these TCRs are unknown. Expressed TCRB transcripts were sequenced because the entire RNA isolate underwent reverse transcription. The method was immunoSEQ multiplex PCR; TCRdb's version includes in-frame clones alone and lacks a portion of them. The top ten hold roughly 0.5% of the sample, which has about 170,000 clones, approximately 8.4% seen once. The sample was central memory CD4+ T cells from blood. The receptors come from a man between 18 and 35 years old with type 1 diabetes.

The sample holds a few counts of this clone. The chain recombines TRBV28 with TRBJ2-2; TRBD1 matches 9 bases. Trimming at V came to 7 bases and at J to 1 base, leaving 7 bases not matched to a gene. This CDR3 is 16 amino acids long. The germline V gene has CDR1 MDHEN and CDR2 SYDVKM. The CDR3 DNA follows: TGTGCCAGCACCGGGTCGGGACAGGGGAACACCGGGGAGCTGTTTTTT. Its translation: CASTGSGQGNTGELFF.

This clone was seen only a few times. The chain joins TRBV15 to TRBJ1-2; D is possibly TRBD1 (6 bases). The V and J ends lost 0 bases and 8 bases respectively, with 16 bases between them. This CDR3 has 15 residues. Germline lookup yields CDR1 LNHNV and CDR2 YYDKDF (reference sequence). CDR3 DNA: TGTGCCACCAGCAGAGATGTTGGGGCAGGGGAAGGCTACACCTTC. It is translated as CATSRDVGAGEGYTF.